These T cell receptor beta chains were read from a single sample in a study of cytomegalovirus exposure and HLA in healthy donors. Repertoires were generated with immunoSEQ multiplex PCR, while TCRdb's copy carries only in-frame clones and drops some. The data hold under 150,000 clones, with approximately 82% observed a single time. The specimen was PBMCs. The receptors were gathered from a boy younger than 10 in good health and CMV-seronegative. Each CDR3 is given without its conserved first and last residue. Each record gives: D gene, V gene, J gene, CDR3 protein. A D gene is named only where the DNA matches it firmly.

d_call: TRBD2; v_call: TRBV9; j_call: TRBJ2-1; cdr3_aa: ASSPWEGSYNEQF
d_call: NA; v_call: TRBV4-3; j_call: TRBJ1-2; cdr3_aa: ASSQGWGGGYT
d_call: TRBD1; v_call: TRBV6-5; j_call: TRBJ1-1; cdr3_aa: ASSPARDRGIEAF
d_call: NA; v_call: TRBV13; j_call: TRBJ1-1; cdr3_aa: ASRFPTGMNTEAF
d_call: TRBD1; v_call: TRBV11-1; j_call: TRBJ2-7; cdr3_aa: ASSFISPGQSYEQY
d_call: NA; v_call: TRBV6-1; j_call: TRBJ1-4; cdr3_aa: ASSEVGGASEKLF
d_call: TRBD1; v_call: TRBV7-3; j_call: NA; cdr3_aa: ASSLTGGQGNEQY
d_call: TRBD2; v_call: TRBV19; j_call: TRBJ2-1; cdr3_aa: ASSMGPGLAPNNEQF
d_call: TRBD2; v_call: TRBV5-6; j_call: TRBJ2-1; cdr3_aa: ASSYRGLAFNEQF
d_call: TRBD1; v_call: TRBV7-3; j_call: TRBJ2-1; cdr3_aa: ASSPRETGVENEQF
d_call: NA; v_call: TRBV13; j_call: TRBJ2-7; cdr3_aa: ASSSKLYRDGGYEQY
d_call: TRBD2; v_call: TRBV6-6; j_call: TRBJ2-5; cdr3_aa: ASSYPRGAQETQY
d_call: NA; v_call: TRBV5-6; j_call: TRBJ2-2; cdr3_aa: ASSSAGGNTGELF
d_call: NA; v_call: TRBV11-2; j_call: TRBJ2-5; cdr3_aa: ASSPIGADKETQY
d_call: TRBD2; v_call: TRBV5-3; j_call: TRBJ2-1; cdr3_aa: ARSPECLTSGGSYNEQF
d_call: NA; v_call: TRBV6-4; j_call: TRBJ2-5; cdr3_aa: ASSPQGGQETQY
d_call: NA; v_call: TRBV2; j_call: TRBJ1-5; cdr3_aa: ASSEMQGGRQPQH
d_call: NA; v_call: TRBV6-1; j_call: TRBJ1-2; cdr3_aa: ASPDPRDYYGYT
d_call: TRBD1; v_call: TRBV12-5; j_call: TRBJ2-6; cdr3_aa: ASGTTKVDRGFASGANVLT
d_call: NA; v_call: TRBV18; j_call: TRBJ1-2; cdr3_aa: ASSPEGYGYT
d_call: TRBD2; v_call: TRBV6-1; j_call: TRBJ2-5; cdr3_aa: ASAELAGGPKTQY
d_call: NA; v_call: TRBV19; j_call: TRBJ1-5; cdr3_aa: ASTKRVSVSNQPQH
d_call: TRBD1; v_call: TRBV7-9; j_call: TRBJ1-2; cdr3_aa: ASSMTGPGEEGYT
d_call: NA; v_call: TRBV7-2; j_call: TRBJ2-3; cdr3_aa: ASSLGLTDTQY
d_call: TRBD1; v_call: TRBV5-6; j_call: TRBJ1-4; cdr3_aa: ASSRRGRTNEKLF
d_call: TRBD1; v_call: TRBV27; j_call: TRBJ2-5; cdr3_aa: ASKARGGWETQY